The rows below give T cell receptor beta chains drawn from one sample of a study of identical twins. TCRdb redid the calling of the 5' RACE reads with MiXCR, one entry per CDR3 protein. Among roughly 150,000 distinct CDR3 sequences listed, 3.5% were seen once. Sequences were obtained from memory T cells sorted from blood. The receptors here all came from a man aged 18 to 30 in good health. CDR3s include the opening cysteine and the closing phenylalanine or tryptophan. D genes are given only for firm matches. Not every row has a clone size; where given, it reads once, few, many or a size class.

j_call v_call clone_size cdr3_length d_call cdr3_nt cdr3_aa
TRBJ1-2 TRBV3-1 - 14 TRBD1 TGTGCCAGCAGCCAAACGACAGGGGGCTATGGCTACACCTTC CASSQTTGGYGYTF
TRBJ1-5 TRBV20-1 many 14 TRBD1 TGCAGTGCTCAACAGGGGGCCACGGCTCAGCCCCAGCATTTT CSAQQGATAQPQHF
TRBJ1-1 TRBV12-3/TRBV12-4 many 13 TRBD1 TGTGCCAGCAGTCCTAGTGGGGGGACAGTTGCTTTCTTT CASSPSGGTVAFF
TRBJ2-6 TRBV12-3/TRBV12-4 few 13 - TGTGCCAGCAGGACGGGCGGGGCCAACGTCCTGACTTTC CASRTGGANVLTF
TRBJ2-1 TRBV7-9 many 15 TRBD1 TGTGCCAGCAGCTTAACAGGGGTAGGAAGCAATGAGCAGTTCTTC CASSLTGVGSNEQFF
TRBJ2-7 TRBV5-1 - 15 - TGCGCCAGCAGCTTGAAAGGGTCAGGCGGATCCGAGCAGTACTTC CASSLKGSGGSEQYF
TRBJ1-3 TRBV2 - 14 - TGTGCCAGCAAATTAACGGAAACTGGAAACACCATATATTTT CASKLTETGNTIYF
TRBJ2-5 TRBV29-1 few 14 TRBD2 TGCAGCGTTGGTCATAGCGGGGGAAAAGAGACCCAGTACTTC CSVGHSGGKETQYF
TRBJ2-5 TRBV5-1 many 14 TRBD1 TGCGCCAGCAGCTTCTACGGACAGGGAGAGACCCAGTACTTC CASSFYGQGETQYF
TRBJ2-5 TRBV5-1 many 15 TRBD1 TGCGCCAGCAGCTTGGCAACAGGGGTGGAAGAGACCCAGTACTTC CASSLATGVEETQYF
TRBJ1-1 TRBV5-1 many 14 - TGCGCCAGCAGCTTGGCTCAAGGGCCAGCTGAAGCTTTCTTT CASSLAQGPAEAFF
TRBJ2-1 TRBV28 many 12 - TGTGCCAGCAGCCCCGCCCGCAATGAGCAGTTCTTC CASSPARNEQFF
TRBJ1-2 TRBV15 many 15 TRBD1 TGTGCCACCAGCAGAGGCCCGGGACAGGGGACGGGCTACACCTTC CATSRGPGQGTGYTF
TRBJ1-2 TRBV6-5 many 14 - TGTGCCAGCAGTTATAAGTTAGGAGTCTATGGCTACACCTTC CASSYKLGVYGYTF
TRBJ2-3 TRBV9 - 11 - TGTGCCAACAGCCGGGGTGATACGCAGTATTTT CANSRGDTQYF
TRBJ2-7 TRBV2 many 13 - TGTGCCAGCAGTCAAACGGGGACCTACGAGCAGTACTTC CASSQTGTYEQYF
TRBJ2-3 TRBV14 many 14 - TGTGCCAGCAGCCAAGTGGGGGCCGCAGATACGCAGTATTTT CASSQVGAADTQYF
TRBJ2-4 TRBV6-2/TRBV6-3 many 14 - TGTGCCAGCAGTTACCTTGCGGCGGGTGACATTCAGTACTTC CASSYLAAGDIQYF
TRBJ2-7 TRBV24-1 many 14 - TGTGCCACCAGTGCGGGGAGCCCCTTCTACGAGCAGTACTTC CATSAGSPFYEQYF
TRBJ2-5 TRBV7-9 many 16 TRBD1 TGTGCCAGCAGCTTATGGGACAGGGGTTTCCAAGAGACCCAGTACTTC CASSLWDRGFQETQYF
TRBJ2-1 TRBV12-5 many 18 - TGTGCTAGTGGTTTGGTTCCGGACTATTACAGCTCCTACAATGAGCAGTTCTTC CASGLVPDYYSSYNEQFF
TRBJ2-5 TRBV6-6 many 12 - TGTGCCAGCAGTTACTCACCAGAGACCCAGTACTTC CASSYSPETQYF
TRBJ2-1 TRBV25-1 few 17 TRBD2 TGTGCCAGCAGTGAAACTAGGGGAGCGGGAGGCTACAATGAGCAGTTCTTC CASSETRGAGGYNEQFF
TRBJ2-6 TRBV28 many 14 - TGTGCCAGCAGAGGGGACTCTGGGGCCAACGTCCTGACTTTC CASRGDSGANVLTF